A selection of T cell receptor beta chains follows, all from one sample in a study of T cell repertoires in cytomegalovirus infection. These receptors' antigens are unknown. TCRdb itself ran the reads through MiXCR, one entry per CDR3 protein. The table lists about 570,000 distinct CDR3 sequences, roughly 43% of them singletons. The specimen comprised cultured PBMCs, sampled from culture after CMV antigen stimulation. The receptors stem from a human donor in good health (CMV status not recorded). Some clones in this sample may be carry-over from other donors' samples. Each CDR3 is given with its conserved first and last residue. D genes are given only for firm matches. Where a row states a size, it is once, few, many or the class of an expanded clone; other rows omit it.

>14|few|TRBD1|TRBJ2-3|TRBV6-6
TGTGCCAGCACCCAGACAGGGGACACAGATACGCAGTATTTT
CASTQTGDTDTQYF
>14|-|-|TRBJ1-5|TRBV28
TGTGCCAGCAGAGTGGCCGGTAGCAATCAGCCCCAGCATTTT
CASRVAGSNQPQHF
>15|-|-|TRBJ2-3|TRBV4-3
TGCGCCAGCAGCCAACTTAGCGGTAGCACAGATACGCAGTATTTT
CASSQLSGSTDTQYF
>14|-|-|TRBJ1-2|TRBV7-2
TGTGCCAGCAGCTTAGGAGGCGGGGGGGAGGGCTACACCTTC
CASSLGGGGEGYTF
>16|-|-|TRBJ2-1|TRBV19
TGTGCCAGTAGTCCTTTTGTGGGAGTCTCTGGGGATGAGCAGTTCTTC
CASSPFVGVSGDEQFF
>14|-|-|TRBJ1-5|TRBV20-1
TGCAGTGCTAGACAACAGGGAGGGAATCAGCCCCAGCATTTT
CSARQQGGNQPQHF
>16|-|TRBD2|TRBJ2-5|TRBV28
TGTGCCATTAGCGGGGGGGGCGGGGGGTACCAAGAGACCCAGTACTTC
CAISGGGGGYQETQYF
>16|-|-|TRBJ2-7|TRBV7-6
TGTGCCAGCAGCTTGGAAGCGGGACAAGCCTACTACGAGCAGTACTTC
CASSLEAGQAYYEQYF
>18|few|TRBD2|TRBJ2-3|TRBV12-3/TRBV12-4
TGTGCCAGCAGTCCCCTGACTCCACTAGCGGGGGTCACAGATACGCAGTATTTT
CASSPLTPLAGVTDTQYF
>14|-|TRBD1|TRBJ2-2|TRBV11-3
TGTGCCAGCAGCCTCAGGGGGCAAGGCGGGGAGCTGTTTTTT
CASSLRGQGGELFF
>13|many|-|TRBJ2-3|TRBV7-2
TGTGCCAGCAGCTCCGATGGCGCAGATACGCAGTATTTT
CASSSDGADTQYF
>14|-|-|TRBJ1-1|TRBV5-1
TGCGCCAGCAGTTTCACCGTTGGGTCCACTGAAGCTTTCTTT
CASSFTVGSTEAFF
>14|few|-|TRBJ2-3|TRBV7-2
TGTGCCAGCAGTTCCACTGCGGCCACAGATACGCAGTATTTT
CASSSTAATDTQYF
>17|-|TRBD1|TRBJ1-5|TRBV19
TGTGCCAGTAAAACAGGGGCAATTCGGCGCCCACATCAGCCCCAGCATTTT
CASKTGAIRRPHQPQHF
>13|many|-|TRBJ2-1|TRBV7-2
TGTGCCAGCAGCTTACCACCGTACAATGAGCAGTTCTTC
CASSLPPYNEQFF
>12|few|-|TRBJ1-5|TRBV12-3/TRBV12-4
TGTGCCAGCACGGAAGGTCGTCAGCCCCAGCATTTT
CASTEGRQPQHF
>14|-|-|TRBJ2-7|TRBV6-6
TGTGCCAGCAGTTTCACGGACGGGTCCTACGAGCAGTACTTC
CASSFTDGSYEQYF
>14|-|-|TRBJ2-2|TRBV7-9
TGTGCCAGCAGCCCGAACACCGGCACCGGGGAGCTGTTTTTT
CASSPNTGTGELFF
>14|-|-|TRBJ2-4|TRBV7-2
TGTGCCAGCAGCTTAATCGGCAGGGAAAACATTCAGTACTTC
CASSLIGRENIQYF
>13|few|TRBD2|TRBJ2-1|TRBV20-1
TGCAGCCAGAGCGGGGGGGCTTACAATGAGCAGTTCTTC
CSQSGGAYNEQFF
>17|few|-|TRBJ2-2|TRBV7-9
TGTGCCAGCAGCTTCGGTGGCGGGCTTGCGAACACCGGGGAGCTGTTTTTT
CASSFGGGLANTGELFF
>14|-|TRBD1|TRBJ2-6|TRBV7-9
TGTGCCACCCAACAGGGGTCTGGGGCCAACGTCCTGACTTTC
CATQQGSGANVLTF
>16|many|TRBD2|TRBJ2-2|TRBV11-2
TGTGCCAGCAGCTTTCAAGCGGGGGGTGTCACCGGGGAGCTGTTTTTT
CASSFQAGGVTGELFF
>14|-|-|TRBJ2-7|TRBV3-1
TGTGCCAGCAGCCACAGGGTTTTATCCTACGAGCAGTACTTC
CASSHRVLSYEQYF
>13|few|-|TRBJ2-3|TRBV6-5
TGTGCCAGCAGCCCGGGGACTCCAGATACGCAGTATTTT
CASSPGTPDTQYF
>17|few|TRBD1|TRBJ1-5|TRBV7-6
TGTGCCAGCAGCCTCGGGACAGCCATTAATAGCAATCAGCCCCAGCATTTT
CASSLGTAINSNQPQHF
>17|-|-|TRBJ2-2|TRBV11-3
TGTGCCAGCAGCTTAAATCCCTACAGGGCTAACACCGGGGAGCTGTTTTTT
CASSLNPYRANTGELFF
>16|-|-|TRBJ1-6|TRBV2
TGTGCCAGCAGTGAAGACGTCGACAGTTATAATTCACCCCTCCACTTT
CASSEDVDSYNSPLHF
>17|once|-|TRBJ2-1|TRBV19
TGTGCCAGTAGACCCAGCCTACAGGGACGCTGGTACAATGAGCAGTTCTTC
CASRPSLQGRWYNEQFF
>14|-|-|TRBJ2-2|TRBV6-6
TGTGCCAGCAAAGGACTGCCAGACACCGGGGAGCTGTTTTTT
CASKGLPDTGELFF
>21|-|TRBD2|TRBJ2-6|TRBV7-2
TGTGCCAGCAGCTTAGTTGTCGGACTAGCGGGGGGGTCCTCTGGGGCCAACGTCCTGACTTTC
CASSLVVGLAGGSSGANVLTF
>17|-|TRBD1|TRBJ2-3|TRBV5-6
TGTGCCAGCAGCTTAGGACCACCCCTGGACAGGGCTGATACGCAGTATTTT
CASSLGPPLDRADTQYF
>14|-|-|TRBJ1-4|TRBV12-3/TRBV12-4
TGTGCCAGCACCATCGGGAGGGGAGCTGAAAAACTGTTTTTT
CASTIGRGAEKLFF
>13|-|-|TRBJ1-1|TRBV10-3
TGTGCCTCGACCTCAGGGGTGAACACTGAAGCTTTCTTT
CASTSGVNTEAFF
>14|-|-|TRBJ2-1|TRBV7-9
TGTGCCAGCAGCTTAGGGGCCCCATACAATGAGCAGTTCTTC
CASSLGAPYNEQFF
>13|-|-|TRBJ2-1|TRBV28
TGTGCCAGCAGTCTTAATAATCGCAATGAGCAGTTCTTC
CASSLNNRNEQFF
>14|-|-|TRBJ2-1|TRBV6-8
TGTGCCAGCAGTACCCATCAGGGGGGGAATGAGCAGTTCTTC
CASSTHQGGNEQFF
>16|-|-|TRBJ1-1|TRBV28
TGTGCCAGCAGTTTATGGGGTTGGAGGTCTGACACTGAAGCTTTCTTT
CASSLWGWRSDTEAFF
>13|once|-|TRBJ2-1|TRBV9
TGTGCCAGCAGCGTAGGTGATAGGGATGAGCAGTTCTTC
CASSVGDRDEQFF
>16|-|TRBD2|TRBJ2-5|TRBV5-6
TGTGCCAGCAGCTTCCCCGGAACTAGCGGCCAAGAGACCCAGTACTTC
CASSFPGTSGQETQYF
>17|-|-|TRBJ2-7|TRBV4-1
TGCGCCAGCAGCCCTGACCAGGGACCGAGATTCTCCTACGAGCAGTACTTC
CASSPDQGPRFSYEQYF
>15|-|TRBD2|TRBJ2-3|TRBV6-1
TGTGCCATCTCCGGGACTAGCGGGGACACAGATACGCAGTATTTT
CAISGTSGDTDTQYF
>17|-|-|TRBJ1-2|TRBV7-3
TGTGCCAGCAGCCCCCAGTTAATGGTTGCATCTGGGTATGGCTACACCTTC
CASSPQLMVASGYGYTF
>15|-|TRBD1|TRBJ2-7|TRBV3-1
TGTGCCAGCAGCCAAATGGGGACAGGGAGGTACGAGCAGTACTTC
CASSQMGTGRYEQYF
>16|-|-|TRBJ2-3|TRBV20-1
TGCAGTGCTAGAGATCAATCCGGGGCGAGGACAGATACGCAGTATTTT
CSARDQSGARTDTQYF
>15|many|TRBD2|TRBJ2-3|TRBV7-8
TGTGCCAGCAGCACCAGAGCGGGGGGGAGGTATACGCAGTATTTT
CASSTRAGGRYTQYF
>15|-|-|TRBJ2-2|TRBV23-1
TGCGCCAGCAGTCAATCGTTGGGGGACACCGGGGAGCTGTTTTTT
CASSQSLGDTGELFF
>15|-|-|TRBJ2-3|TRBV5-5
TGTGCCAGCAGCTTCGTTACTGACGGTGGGGATACGCAGTATTTT
CASSFVTDGGDTQYF
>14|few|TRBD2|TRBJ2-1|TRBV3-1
TGTGCCAGCAGCCAAGAGTACGGGGGGAATGAGCAGTTCTTC
CASSQEYGGNEQFF
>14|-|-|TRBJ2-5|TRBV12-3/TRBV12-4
TGTGCCAGCAGTTTAGAGGGGTTCCAAGAGACCCAGTACTTC
CASSLEGFQETQYF
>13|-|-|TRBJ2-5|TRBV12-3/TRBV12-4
TGTGCCAGCAGTCTGCCGTTGTTTGGGACCCAGTACTTC
CASSLPLFGTQYF
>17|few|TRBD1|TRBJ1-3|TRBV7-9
TGTGCCAGCAGCCGGGGGACAGGGAGTTTCTCTGGAAACACCATATATTTT
CASSRGTGSFSGNTIYF
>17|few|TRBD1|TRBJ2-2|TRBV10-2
TGCGCCAGCAGGAGACAGGGAGTTCGGGTGAACACCGGGGAGCTGTTTTTT
CASRRQGVRVNTGELFF
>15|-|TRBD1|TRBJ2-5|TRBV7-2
TGTGCCAGCAGCTTTGGACAGGGGGGGGTAGAGACCCAGTACTTC
CASSFGQGGVETQYF
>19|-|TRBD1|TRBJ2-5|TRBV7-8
TGTGCCAGCAGCTCCGGTGGGTGGTCCGGGACAGTGGGCCGCGAGACCCAGTACTTC
CASSSGGWSGTVGRETQYF
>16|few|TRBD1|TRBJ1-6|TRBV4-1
TGCGCCAGCAGCCAAGATCGACAGGGGCGTAATTCACCCCTCCACTTT
CASSQDRQGRNSPLHF
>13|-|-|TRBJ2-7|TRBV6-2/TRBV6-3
TGTGCCAGCAGATATCAGGGGCCGTACGAGCAGTACTTC
CASRYQGPYEQYF
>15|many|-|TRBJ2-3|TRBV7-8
TGTGCCAGCAGCTTAGGGGGTAGTAAGGGAGATACGCAGTATTTT
CASSLGGSKGDTQYF
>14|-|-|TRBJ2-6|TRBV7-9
TGTGCCAGCACCCTAGACGCCTGGGCCAACGTCCTGACTTTC
CASTLDAWANVLTF